Below, 3 T cell receptor beta chains from the same sample are listed, as sequenced in a study of blood T cell repertoires in COVID-19. Measured with immunoSEQ multiplex PCR; TCRdb has only the in-frame clones, and not every one. Of over 250,000 clones listed, about 91% are singletons. The sequenced sample was peripheral blood. The receptors derive from a person under 30 with COVID-19, enrolled during active disease.

In the case of this clone: This CDR3 is also generated by other DNA sequences in the sample. This chain connects TRBV14 to TRBJ1-2; D may be TRBD1 (5 bases). V lost 3 bases and J lost 5, with 7 bases in between. The CDR3 has 12 amino acids. Germline V gives CDR1 SGHDN, CDR2 FVKESK. The CDR3 loop is CASSQAGYGYTF. CDR3 DNA: TGTGCCAGCAGCCAGGCAGGGTATGGCTACACCTTC.

The CDR3 here is CASSETSAPGTDTQYF. The CDR3 coding sequence is TGTGCCAGCAGTGAAACAAGTGCCCCAGGCACAGATACGCAGTATTTT. The chain recombines TRBV6-1 with TRBJ2-3; D is unresolved. Trimming left V 2 bases short and J 1 base short, with 13 bases between. The CDR3 contains 16 residues. Germline CDR1 MNHNS, CDR2 SASEGT.

This clone was counted a single time. The genes are TRBV11-2 and TRBJ2-7, with TRBD1 as a possible D gene (5 bases). CDR3 size: 13 residues. CDR1 and CDR2 from the germline V gene are SGHAT and FQNNGV. Between the trimmed V and J ends, which lost 2 bases and 5 bases, there was a span of 10 bases. The CDR3 loop is CASSLPGYHEQYF. The DNA for the CDR3 is TGTGCCAGCAGCTTACCAGGGTACCACGAGCAGTACTTC.